Here is one T cell receptor (beta chain) with its context. The V gene end was trimmed by 5 bases and the J gene end by 2 bases; junction bases not matched to a gene: 8. The CDR3 runs 16 residues. The V gene's germline CDR1 is SGHTA and CDR2 FQGNSA. Clones were read by immunoSEQ multiplex PCR, and TCRdb kept only the in-frame ones, dropping some. This table holds roughly 10,000 clones, around 60% found once. The data belong to a study of sequential checkpoint blockade in melanoma. Study-wide background: First-line arms were nivolumab then ipilimumab, or the reverse, randomized 1:1. Each arm's sequence ended with maintenance nivolumab.

The treatment denotes: randomized to nivolumab then ipilimumab (arm A) or the reverse (arm B). Patients had received no earlier DNA-damaging chemotherapy. From thawed PBMCs, live CD3+CD8+ cells negative for CD19 and CD56 were sorted. Sample: CD8+ T cells sorted from blood (inferred from file names), taken from a patient given nivolumab and ipilimumab in sequence. This TCR was sampled from a human donor with melanoma. The chain couples TRBV7-2 to TRBJ2-7; the match to TRBD2 covers 11 bases. The CDR3 reads CASSLTGLAVAYEQYF. The DNA for the CDR3 is TGTGCCAGCAGCCTAACGGGACTAGCGGTAGCCTACGAGCAGTACTTC.